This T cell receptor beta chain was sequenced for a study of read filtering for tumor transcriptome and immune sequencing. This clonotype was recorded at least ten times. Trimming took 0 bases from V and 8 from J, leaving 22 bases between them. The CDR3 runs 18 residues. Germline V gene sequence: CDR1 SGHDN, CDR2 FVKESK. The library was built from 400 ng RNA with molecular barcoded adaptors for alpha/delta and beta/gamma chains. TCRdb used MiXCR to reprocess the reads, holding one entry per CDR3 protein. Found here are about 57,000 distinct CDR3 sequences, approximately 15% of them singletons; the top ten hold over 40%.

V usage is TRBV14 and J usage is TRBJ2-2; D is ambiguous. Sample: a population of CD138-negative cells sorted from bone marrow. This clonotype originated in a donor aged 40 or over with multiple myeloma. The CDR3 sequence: CASSQETQPAPAPGELFF. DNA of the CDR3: TGTGCCAGCAGCCAAGAAACCCAACCAGCCCCCGCCCCTGGGGAGCTGTTTTTT.